The 23 T cell receptor beta chains listed next were all sequenced from one sample in a study of CD8+ T cells in alopecia areata. Sequencing templates came from extracted RNA that was reverse transcribed into cDNA. The protocol was immunoSEQ multiplex PCR, while the TCRdb copy is restricted to in-frame clones and leaves out a portion. The table lists 25,000 or so clones, around 50% of them singletons, with around 29% in the top ten. The sequenced sample was NKG2D-high CD8+ T cells sorted from blood. The source is a human donor with alopecia areata.

The rearrangement uses TRBV5-4 and TRBJ2-1; 12 bases match TRBD2. Germline V CDR1 and CDR2: SGHNT, YYREEE (reference sequence). CDR3 length: 17 amino acids. V was clipped by 4 bases and J by 3 bases; unmatched bases: 8. The CDR3 DNA reads as TGTGCCAGCAGCCCTCTCTCTAGCGGGAGGGTCTACAATGAGCAGTTCTTC. Translating it yields CASSPLSSGRVYNEQFF. Supplemented by reference TRBV5-4 and TRBJ2-1, the full variable domain reads ETGVTQSPTHLIKTRGQQVTLRCSSQSGHNTVSWYQQALGQGPQFIFQYYREEENGRGNFPPRFSGLQFPNYSSELNVNALELDDSALYLCASSPLSSGRVYNEQFFGPGTRLTVL.

The gene calls are TRBV14 and TRBJ2-5, with D hard to call. V shed 3 bases and J shed 3 bases, with 2 bases lying between them. Germline CDR1 SGHDN, CDR2 FVKESK. This CDR3 is 11 amino acids long. The CDR3 DNA follows: TGTGCCAGCAGCCAGAAAGAGACCCAGTACTTC. Amino acids: CASSQKETQYF.

The chain combines TRBV27 with TRBJ1-5, with D perhaps TRBD1 (6 bases). Trimming cost V 8 bases and J 5 bases, with 16 bases left between them. Germline CDR1 reads MNHEY; CDR2 reads SMNVEV (reference sequence). CDR3 length equals 14 residues. CDR3 in DNA: TGTGCCAGCGCGGACAGTGGACGGTATCAGCCCCAGCATTTT. Protein sequence: CASADSGRYQPQHF.

The J gene is TRBJ1-4, the V gene TRBV23-1; D unresolved. TRBV23-1 is sorted into the ORF group, with uncertain function. V was cut by 5 bases and J by 7 bases, with 11 bases left in between. The CDR3 has 13 residues. The chain's CDR3 is CASSGKRAEKLFF. CDR3 DNA: TGCGCCAGCAGTGGTAAAAGGGCTGAAAAACTGTTTTTT.

The table lists this clone with many counts. The chain is built from TRBV29-1 and TRBJ2-7, with 11 bases fitting TRBD1. Germline V gene lookup returns CDR1 SQVTM and CDR2 ANQGSEA. With V trimmed by 5 bases and J by 4 bases, 10 bases remained unmatched. The CDR3 has 15 amino acids. CDR3 residues: CSVSPTGQGGYEQYF. Here the CDR3 DNA reads TGCAGCGTTTCCCCCACGGGACAGGGGGGATACGAGCAGTACTTC.

The sample holds a few counts of this clone. The rearrangement joins TRBV7-9 to TRBJ1-4; 9 bases map to TRBD1. After removal of 4 bases from V and 8 bases from J, the junction contained 8 bases not matched to a gene. This CDR3 is 15 amino acids long. Germline-derived CDR1 and CDR2 are SEHNR and FQNEAQ (reference sequence). The CDR3 DNA sequence: TGTGCCAGCAGCTCAACCCGGGACAGGGCAGAAAAACTGTTTTTT. This encodes CASSSTRDRAEKLFF.

The V and J genes are TRBV11-2 and TRBJ2-1, with D possibly being TRBD1 (5 bases). Trimming took off 1 base at V and 7 bases at J, with 14 bases between the two ends. Germline V lookup: CDR1 SGHAT, CDR2 FQNNGV. The CDR3 length is 15 residues. CDR3 nucleotide sequence: TGTGCCAGCAGCTTAGGGCAGGGTCTTGGGAATGAGCAGTTCTTC. It translates to CASSLGQGLGNEQFF.

V and J are TRBV29-1 and TRBJ2-1; D is possibly TRBD1 (5 bases). V was cut by 3 bases and J by 5 bases, with 8 bases left in between. The V gene's germline CDR1 is SQVTM and CDR2 ANQGSEA. The CDR3 runs 12 residues. The chain's CDR3 is CSVEFRDNEQFF. The CDR3, as DNA: TGCAGCGTTGAGTTCAGGGACAATGAGCAGTTCTTC.

The genes are TRBV5-1 and TRBJ1-2; a possible D gene is TRBD1 (6 bases). V was cut by 5 bases and J by 5 bases, with 16 bases left in between. CDR1 SGHRS and CDR2 YFSETQ come from the germline V gene. The CDR3 totals 14 residues. CDR3 sequence (DNA): TGCGCCAGCAGTCCACGGGCAGGGACATATGGCTACACCTTC. This gives the protein CASSPRAGTYGYTF.

This clone was observed a few times. J is TRBJ2-7 and V is TRBV7-2; the D is unclear. V lost 6 bases, J lost 2 bases, and 14 bases lay in between. The germline V gene has CDR1 SGHTA and CDR2 FQGNSA. The CDR3 sequence is 14 residues long. The CDR3 loop is CASSSGVGPYEQYF. DNA of the CDR3: TGTGCCAGCAGTTCTGGAGTCGGTCCCTACGAGCAGTACTTC.

The V gene is TRBV4-1, the J gene TRBJ2-1, with 14 bases that match TRBD2. The CDR3 contains 19 residues. The J segment lost 4 bases and the V segment lost 4 bases, leaving 12 bases of the junction unmatched. In germline, CDR1 is MGHRA, CDR2 YSYEKL. The CDR3 DNA sequence: TGCGCCAGCAGCCCACCTCCCGGGACTAGCGGGAGTTTGTACAATGAGCAGTTCTTC. Protein product: CASSPPPGTSGSLYNEQFF.

The CDR3 is CASSETGGFNEQFF. Here the CDR3 DNA reads TGTGCCAGCAGCGAGACAGGGGGTTTTAATGAGCAGTTCTTC. The chain employs TRBV7-9 and TRBJ2-1; 9 nucleotides align to TRBD1. There are 14 residues in the CDR3. Trimming cost V 5 bases and J 7 bases; bases outside gene matches: 6. Germline V gene lookup returns CDR1 SEHNR and CDR2 FQNEAQ (reference sequence).

The CDR3 loop reads CASSLGSAPRELFF. The CDR3 coding sequence is TGTGCCAGCAGTTTAGGGTCAGCTCCCCGGGAGCTGTTTTTT. The J gene is TRBJ2-2, the V gene TRBV27; D uncertain. The V and J ends lost 2 bases and 9 bases respectively, with 13 bases between them. CDR1 is MNHEY and CDR2 is SMNVEV in the germline V gene (reference sequence). This CDR3 is 14 amino acids long.

Sample share makes this clone large (0.1 to 1%). This chain joins TRBV5-4 and TRBJ2-3; D may be TRBD2 (7 bases). This CDR3 contains 14 residues. V lost 4 bases to trimming and J lost 5 bases, with 14 bases between them. The V gene's germline CDR1 is SGHNT and CDR2 YYREEE (reference sequence). CDR3 in DNA: TGTGCCAGCAGCAGGGGGGGGCCGGGAGATACGCAGTATTTT. The encoded protein is CASSRGGPGDTQYF.

This clone was seen once. V gene TRBV9 combines with J gene TRBJ2-1; 9 bases match TRBD2. This CDR3 contains 16 residues. The V segment lost 0 bases and the J segment 7 bases; nucleotides outside the gene matches: 8. Per the germline V gene, CDR1 is SGDLS and CDR2 is YYNGEE. CDR3 DNA: TGTGCCAGCAGCGTAGAAGTCGCGGGAGGGTGGAATGAGCAGTTCTTC. This translates into CASSVEVAGGWNEQFF.

CDR3 in amino acids: CASSPRTSRRYNEQFF. In DNA, the CDR3 is TGTGCCAGCAGCCCTCGGACTAGCAGAAGATACAATGAGCAGTTCTTC. The J gene is TRBJ2-1, the V gene TRBV7-8; 8 nucleotides agree with TRBD2. Germline CDR1 is SGHVS and CDR2 is FQNEAQ. This CDR3 has 16 residues. The V segment lost 5 bases and the J segment 4 bases; nucleotides outside the gene matches: 10.

This clone came up a few times. This chain links TRBV29-1 with TRBJ2-4; D might be TRBD1 (6 bases). This CDR3 contains 17 residues. V lost 0 bases to trimming and J lost 4 bases, with 19 bases between them. From germline, CDR1 is SQVTM and CDR2 ANQGSEA. The CDR3 coding sequence is TGCAGCGTTGAAGATCCCGTCGTCGGCAGGGGTAAAAACATTCAGTACTTC. It translates to CSVEDPVVGRGKNIQYF.

Only a few counts were recorded for this clone. In nucleotides, the CDR3 is TGTGCCAGCAGTTTTTTTAGGGGGCCCAACGAGCAGTACTTC. Residues: CASSFFRGPNEQYF. The V gene is TRBV28, the J gene TRBJ2-7, with 7 positions matching TRBD1. J lost 5 bases, V lost 3 bases, and 7 bases had no gene match. Germline loops: CDR1 MDHEN, CDR2 SYDVKM. This CDR3 spans 14 amino acids. Filled out from reference TRBV28 and TRBJ2-7, the complete variable domain reads DVKVTQSSRYLVKRTGEKVFLECVQDMDHENMFWYRQDPGLGLRLIYFSYDVKMKEKGDIPEGYSVSREKKERFSLILESASTNQTSMYLCASSFFRGPNEQYFGPGTRLTVT.

This clone was seen just once. The rearrangement uses TRBV27 and TRBJ2-7; 9 bases match TRBD2. This CDR3 is 15 amino acids long. Germline loops: CDR1 MNHEY, CDR2 SMNVEV (reference sequence). V was clipped by 2 bases and J by 3 bases; unmatched bases: 5. CDR3 coding DNA: TGTGCCAGCAGTTTAGGTCTAGCGGGATTCTACGAGCAGTACTTC. Protein product: CASSLGLAGFYEQYF.

V is TRBV7-8 and J is TRBJ1-2; 7 bases line up with TRBD1. Germline lookup yields CDR1 SGHVS and CDR2 FQNEAQ. Trimming at V came to 5 bases and at J to 6 bases, leaving 6 bases not matched to a gene. The CDR3 is made up of 13 amino acids. The CDR3 bases are TGTGCCAGCAGCCTAGACAGGGTCAATGGCTACACCTTC. Translated: CASSLDRVNGYTF.

The table lists this clone with a few counts. The chain's CDR3 is CASSSRGYYNEQFF. CDR3 bases: TGTGCCAGCAGTTCGCGGGGATACTACAATGAGCAGTTCTTC. This chain joins TRBV28 and TRBJ2-1; perhaps TRBD2 as D (6 bases). The V and J ends lost 4 bases and 3 bases respectively, with 10 bases between them. This CDR3 is built from 14 residues. The germline V gene has CDR1 MDHEN and CDR2 SYDVKM.

The V call is TRBV6-5, the J call TRBJ2-5, with unresolved D. This CDR3 region has 11 residues. Trimming pared 1 base from V and 7 bases from J, leaving 4 bases between. CDR1 is MNHEY and CDR2 is SVGAGI in the germline V gene. In DNA, the CDR3 is TGTGCCAGCAGTTACTATCCGACCCAGTACTTC. It specifies CASSYYPTQYF.

This clone was seen a handful of times. This chain joins TRBV28 and TRBJ1-5; D unclear. The V gene's germline CDR1 is MDHEN and CDR2 SYDVKM. V dropped 6 bases and J dropped 4 bases, with 19 bases sitting between them. The CDR3 length is 16 residues. CDR3 in amino acids: CASSERAWVRNQPQHF. CDR3 DNA: TGTGCCAGCAGCGAAAGGGCATGGGTTAGGAATCAGCCCCAGCATTTT.